The present T cell receptor beta chain was sequenced within a study of T cell clonality in common variable immunodeficiency. TCRdb keeps only in-frame clones here, not all; method: immunoSEQ multiplex PCR. This sample carries about 42,000 clones, none of them present only once. This clone was recorded many times. The read ends 3 residues early relative to the CDR3; the germline J gene fills the gap. V shed 0 bases and J 3 bases; nucleotides not matched to a gene: 10. CDR1 and CDR2 from the germline V gene are MNHNS and SASEGT. The CDR3 sequence is 18 residues long. Sequenced sample: peripheral blood mononuclear cells. The V and J genes are TRBV6-1 and TRBJ2-5, with TRBD2 identical over 10 bases. The TCR originated in a person aged 18-70 years in good health. CDR3 DNA (partial): TGTGCCAGCAGTGAAGCTTTTCGGCTAGCGGGGGACAAAGAGACC. Its protein is CASSEAFRLAGDKET. The whole CDR3 sequence is CASSEAFRLAGDKETQYF.